This entry lists 31 T cell receptor beta chains sequenced from one sample in a study of blood T cell repertoires in COVID-19. Profiling relied on immunoSEQ multiplex PCR, and the TCRdb table lists in-frame clones only, not all of them. This table holds approximately 220,000 clones, 85% found once. Sequencing input: peripheral blood. These receptors came from a man aged 50 to 59 who had recovered from COVID-19.

The genes are TRBV7-9 and TRBJ2-3; D may be TRBD2 (5 bases). The CDR3 is made up of 13 amino acids. Trimming pared 7 bases from V and 8 bases from J, leaving 16 bases between. Germline-derived CDR1 and CDR2 are SEHNR and FQNEAQ (reference sequence). CDR3 nucleotide sequence: TGTGCCAGCACCCCTCTGACGGGGATTACGCAGTATTTT. It encodes CASTPLTGITQYF.

The rearrangement joins TRBV10-3 to TRBJ2-1; TRBD2 aligns across 7 bases. Trimming at V came to 1 base and at J to 12 bases, leaving 12 bases not matched to a gene. The germline gives CDR1 ENHRY, CDR2 SYGVKD. The CDR3 has 15 residues. CDR3 sequence (DNA): TGTGCCATCAGTGAGTTTGGACTAGTGAAAGATCGGCAGTTCTTC. It specifies CAISEFGLVKDRQFF.

The rearrangement links TRBV11-2 to TRBJ2-1; D is perhaps TRBD2 (5 bases). V lost 5 bases and J 7 bases, leaving 21 bases between the germline ends. CDR3 length: 16 residues. CDR1 SGHAT and CDR2 FQNNGV come from the germline V gene. The DNA for the CDR3 is TGTGCCAGCAGCCGCCTTCGGGCGGCCTCGGGGAATGAGCAGTTCTTC. Amino acids: CASSRLRAASGNEQFF.

This chain joins TRBV18 and TRBJ2-5; D may be TRBD1 (6 bases). This CDR3 is built from 15 residues. Trimming shortened V by 3 bases and J by 4 bases, and 15 bases separated the two germline ends. Germline CDR1 KGHSH, CDR2 LQKENI. The CDR3 sequence is CASSPGRGGRETQYF. The CDR3 DNA is TGTGCCAGCTCACCGGGACGAGGGGGAAGAGAGACCCAGTACTTC.

The gene calls are TRBV18 and TRBJ2-7; TRBD2 matches 11 bases. From germline, CDR1 is KGHSH and CDR2 LQKENI. The CDR3 has 16 amino acids. V lost 6 bases, J lost 0 bases, and 7 bases stayed unmatched. The CDR3 DNA reads TGTGCCAGCTCCACCTTCGGGACTAGCGGCTCCTACGAGCAGTACTTC. This codes for CASSTFGTSGSYEQYF.

The CDR3 here is CASSPSGVNTEAFF. The CDR3 bases are TGTGCCAGCAGTCCATCCGGGGTTAACACTGAAGCTTTCTTT. The chain joins TRBV28 to TRBJ1-1; no clear D gene. Per the germline V gene, CDR1 is MDHEN and CDR2 is SYDVKM. The CDR3 loop spans 14 amino acids. With 5 bases removed from V and 2 bases from J, the gap between germline ends came to 12 bases.

The rearrangement uses TRBV7-8 and TRBJ2-7; TRBD1 matches 9 bases. CDR1 is SGHVS and CDR2 is FQNEAQ in the germline V gene. CDR3 size: 17 residues. V trimming: 6 bases; J trimming: 0 bases; junction bases outside the gene matches: 12. This CDR3 is CASRPHPGQGISYEQYF. The CDR3 nucleotides read TGTGCCAGCAGACCACACCCGGGACAGGGTATCTCCTACGAGCAGTACTTC.

The chain carries TRBV29-1 and TRBJ1-1, with D possibly TRBD1 on 6 matching bases. The CDR3 is made up of 16 amino acids. The germline V and J ends were trimmed by 1 base and 3 bases, with 18 bases remaining between them. Germline V CDR1 and CDR2: SQVTM, ANQGSEA. The CDR3 loop is CSVEGGQGSGDTEAFF. For the CDR3, the DNA is TGCAGCGTTGAAGGGGGGCAGGGTAGCGGGGACACTGAAGCTTTCTTT.

The V and J genes are TRBV19 and TRBJ2-1, with TRBD2 identical over 11 bases. The V and J ends lost 5 bases and 15 bases, in that order; junction bases with no gene match: 9. CDR3 length equals 13 residues. Germline V gene lookup returns CDR1 LNHDA and CDR2 SQIVND (reference sequence). CDR3 protein: CASSAAPSGGRFF. Here the CDR3 DNA reads TGTGCCAGTAGTGCAGCCCCTAGCGGGGGGAGGTTCTTC. The complete variable domain, with remaining parts taken from reference TRBV19 and TRBJ2-1, reads DGGITQSPKYLFRKEGQNVTLSCEQNLNHDAMYWYRQDPGQGLRLIYYSQIVNDFQKGDIAEGYSVSREKKESFPLTVTSAQKNPTAFYLCASSAAPSGGRFFGPGTRLTVL.

This rearrangement joins TRBV28 to TRBJ2-7; the match to TRBD2 covers 7 bases. Trimming took 5 bases from V and 1 from J; bases not matched to a gene: 8. Germline V CDR1 and CDR2: MDHEN, SYDVKM. The CDR3 loop spans 15 amino acids. The CDR3 loop reads CASSPSFGGSYEQYF. In DNA, the CDR3 is TGTGCCAGCAGTCCCAGTTTCGGGGGGTCCTACGAGCAGTACTTC.

The chain joins TRBV5-6 to TRBJ2-7, with D tentatively TRBD1 (6 bases). V dropped 4 bases and J dropped 2 bases, with 19 bases sitting between them. This CDR3 has 16 amino acids. Looked up from germline, CDR1 is SGHDT and CDR2 is YYEEEE. This chain's CDR3 is CASSGNRAGLTYEQYF. In DNA form, the CDR3 reads TGTGCCAGCAGCGGAAACAGGGCGGGCTTGACCTACGAGCAGTACTTC.

This clone was counted only a few times. This rearrangement joins TRBV6-5 to TRBJ1-1; 9 nucleotides agree with TRBD1. Germline assignment: CDR1 MNHEY and CDR2 SVGAGI. The CDR3 contains 15 residues. Germline trimming cut 5 bases from V and 3 bases from J; bases unmatched to any gene: 7. CDR3 in amino acids: CASSKQGAGDTEAFF. DNA for the CDR3: TGTGCCAGCAGTAAACAGGGGGCCGGGGACACTGAAGCTTTCTTT.

The CDR3 here is CASSLAPGLPNYEQYF. The CDR3 DNA reads TGTGCCAGCAGTTTGGCACCGGGACTACCCAACTACGAGCAGTACTTC. V and J are TRBV28 and TRBJ2-7; 7 positions match TRBD2. The junction had 11 bases not matched to a gene; V was cut back by 3 bases and J by 3 bases. CDR3 length: 16 residues. Germline lookup yields CDR1 MDHEN and CDR2 SYDVKM.

The chain couples TRBV4-2 to TRBJ1-1; D remains ambiguous. CDR3 length: 15 amino acids. CDR1 and CDR2 from the germline V gene are LGHNA and YNFKEQ. The germline V and J ends were trimmed by 4 bases and 5 bases, with 17 bases remaining between them. The CDR3 spells CASSPLMRVETEAFF. The CDR3 coding sequence is TGTGCCAGCAGCCCCCTGATGCGGGTTGAGACTGAAGCTTTCTTT.

This clone was seen only a few times. This chain joins TRBV4-1 and TRBJ1-5; D is possibly TRBD1 (5 bases). Deletions cut 4 bases from V and 5 bases from J, with 15 bases between. CDR3 length: 15 amino acids. Germline V lookup: CDR1 MGHRA, CDR2 YSYEKL. CDR3 loop: CASSPKAGGDQPQHF. The CDR3 DNA reads as TGCGCCAGCAGCCCCAAGGCCGGGGGGGATCAGCCCCAGCATTTT.

V and J are TRBV6-5 and TRBJ2-7; D might be TRBD2 (6 bases). The CDR3 has 15 residues. CDR1 MNHEY and CDR2 SVGAGI come from the germline V gene. The V end was cut by 2 bases, the J end by 2 bases, with 13 bases between. CDR3 DNA: TGTGCCAGCAGTTACACCGGGACGGGGGCCTACGAGCAGTACTTC. Protein product: CASSYTGTGAYEQYF.

The rearrangement joins TRBV11-2 to TRBJ2-7; 15 nucleotides match TRBD2. Germline lookup yields CDR1 SGHAT and CDR2 FQNNGV. The CDR3 length is 17 residues. J was trimmed by 4 bases and V by 4 bases; bases with no gene match: 8. The CDR3 region is CASSSRTSGRAGYEQYF. The CDR3, as DNA: TGTGCCAGCAGCTCGAGGACTAGCGGGAGGGCCGGGTACGAGCAGTACTTC.

The CDR3 region is CASREGTVSNEQFF. As DNA, the CDR3 is TGTGCCAGCAGGGAGGGGACAGTAAGTAATGAGCAGTTCTTC. The chain joins TRBV6-5 to TRBJ2-1, with D perhaps matching TRBD1 (7 bases). The CDR3 is 14 amino acids. V lost 6 bases to trimming and J lost 7 bases, with 16 bases between them. Per germline, CDR1 MNHEY and CDR2 SVGAGI.

V and J are TRBV6-5 and TRBJ2-5; 12 bases map to TRBD2. Losses at the gene ends were 7 bases for V and 5 bases for J; bases not matched to a gene: 5. The CDR3 covers 14 residues. The germline V gene encodes CDR1 MNHEY and CDR2 SVGAGI. The DNA of the CDR3 is TGTGCCAGCACGCTAGCGGGAGGGGGGGAGACCCAGTACTTC. Translating it yields CASTLAGGGETQYF.

The gene calls are TRBV15 and TRBJ2-2; 7 bases align to TRBD2. The CDR3 is 18 residues long. Germline loops: CDR1 LNHNV, CDR2 YYDKDF (reference sequence). Losses at the gene ends were 4 bases for V and 0 bases for J; bases not matched to a gene: 11. CDR3 DNA: TGTGCCACCAGCATATCTTTAAGTGGGAGGGCGAACACCGGGGAGCTGTTTTTT. This gives the protein CATSISLSGRANTGELFF.

The V and J genes are TRBV19 and TRBJ2-7; TRBD2 matches at 14 bases. Germline CDR1 and CDR2: LNHDA and SQIVND (reference sequence). The length of the CDR3 is 14 residues. V gave up 6 bases and J gave up 9 bases; unmatched junction bases: 7. This chain's CDR3 is CASSTGLAGEGQYF. The CDR3 DNA reads as TGTGCCAGTAGCACGGGACTAGCGGGAGAAGGGCAGTACTTC.

This clone was picked up a small number of times. The chain is built from TRBV28 and TRBJ1-3; a weak D match, TRBD1 (5 bases). V was clipped by 2 bases and J by 2 bases, with 22 bases between them. CDR3 size: 19 residues. The germline V gene encodes CDR1 MDHEN and CDR2 SYDVKM. The CDR3, as DNA: TGTGCCAGCAGTTTAGTAGACAGTGGAAAATGGAGCACTGGAAACACCATATATTTT. It is translated as CASSLVDSGKWSTGNTIYF.

This rearrangement joins TRBV5-1 to TRBJ2-1, with TRBD1 matching over 8 bases. Germline V gene lookup returns CDR1 SGHRS and CDR2 YFSETQ. After removal of 6 bases from V and 2 bases from J, the junction contained 7 bases not matched to a gene. This CDR3 spans 15 amino acids. The CDR3 coding sequence is TGCGCCAGCACCTACGACAGGGGCCCCTACAATGAGCAGTTCTTC. Translated, it gives CASTYDRGPYNEQFF.

This clone is a singleton in its sample. The rearrangement joins TRBV29-1 to TRBJ2-3; 8 nucleotides line up with TRBD1. This CDR3 region has 16 residues. V was clipped by 1 base and J by 2 bases; unmatched bases: 8. The V gene's germline CDR1 is SQVTM and CDR2 ANQGSEA. The CDR3 DNA sequence: TGCAGCGTTGAAGCCGAACAGGGGGTCTTCACAGATACGCAGTATTTT. As protein: CSVEAEQGVFTDTQYF.

This chain connects TRBV10-1 to TRBJ2-1; 10 bases are a match to TRBD2. Germline lookup yields CDR1 WNHNN and CDR2 SYGVQD (reference sequence). CDR3 length equals 15 residues. V was clipped by 5 bases and J by 4 bases; unmatched bases: 5. The CDR3 here is CASSLLAGKYNEQFF. The CDR3 region has the DNA TGCGCCAGCAGTCTACTAGCGGGAAAGTACAATGAGCAGTTCTTC.

The chain employs TRBV6-5 and TRBJ2-3; D might be TRBD1 (5 bases). CDR3 length: 13 residues. Per germline, CDR1 MNHEY and CDR2 SVGAGI. Trimming removed 6 bases from V and 4 bases from J, with 11 bases in between. CDR3 nucleotides: TGTGCCAGCAGCGCCCTAGGGGCAGATACGCAGTATTTT. This encodes CASSALGADTQYF.

The chain has TRBV6-1 and TRBJ2-7; D perhaps matches TRBD1 (6 bases). The germline V gene has CDR1 MNHNS and CDR2 SASEGT. CDR3 length: 15 amino acids. The V gene lost 3 bases and the J gene lost 3 bases, with 15 bases spanning the gap. Written as DNA, the CDR3 is TGTGCCAGCAGTGACGGCTCAGGGGTCGGCTACGAGCAGTACTTC. Translation gives CASSDGSGVGYEQYF.

The rearrangement joins TRBV19 to TRBJ2-4; a possible D gene is TRBD2 (6 bases). The V gene lost 7 bases and the J gene lost 14 bases, with 18 bases spanning the gap. The length of the CDR3 is 12 residues. The germline V gene has CDR1 LNHDA and CDR2 SQIVND (reference sequence). CDR3 coding DNA: TGTGCCAGTATTGGAAACCCGGGACTCAAGTACTTC. The encoded protein is CASIGNPGLKYF.

The chain couples TRBV19 to TRBJ2-4; weak D call: TRBD1 (6 bases). In germline, CDR1 is LNHDA, CDR2 SQIVND (reference sequence). With 2 bases removed from V and 0 bases from J, the gap between germline ends came to 11 bases. The CDR3 sequence is 16 residues long. This chain's CDR3 is CASSIQGPVAKNIQYF. The DNA of the CDR3 is TGTGCCAGTAGTATACAGGGGCCAGTAGCCAAAAACATTCAGTACTTC.

V is TRBV6-1 and J is TRBJ2-1, with no clear D. The CDR3 is made up of 14 amino acids. Trimming stripped 3 bases from V and 0 bases from J, with 6 bases between. CDR1 is MNHNS, CDR2 SASEGT, per germline. CDR3 coding DNA: TGTGCCAGCAGTGAGATTAGCTCCTACAATGAGCAGTTCTTC. Its protein product is CASSEISSYNEQFF.

The chain has TRBV27 and TRBJ2-7; the match to TRBD2 covers 13 bases. This CDR3 has 17 residues. Germline trimming cut 4 bases from V and 7 bases from J; bases unmatched to any gene: 13. Germline CDR1 MNHEY, CDR2 SMNVEV (reference sequence). The CDR3: CASSSKPTSGRGWEQYF. The DNA for the CDR3 is TGTGCCAGCAGTTCGAAACCCACTAGCGGGAGGGGGTGGGAGCAGTACTTC.